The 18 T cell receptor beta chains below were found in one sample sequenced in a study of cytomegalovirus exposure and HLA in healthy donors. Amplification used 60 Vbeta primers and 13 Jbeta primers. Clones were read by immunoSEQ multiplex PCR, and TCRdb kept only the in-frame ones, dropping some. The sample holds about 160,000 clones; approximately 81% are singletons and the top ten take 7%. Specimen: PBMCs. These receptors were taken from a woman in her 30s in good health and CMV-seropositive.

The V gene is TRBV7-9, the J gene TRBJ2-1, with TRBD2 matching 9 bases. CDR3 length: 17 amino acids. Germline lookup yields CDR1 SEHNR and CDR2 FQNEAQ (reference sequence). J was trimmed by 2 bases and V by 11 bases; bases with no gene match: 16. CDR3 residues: CALPESGGGAAYNEQFF. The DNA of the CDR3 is TGTGCCCTCCCGGAAAGCGGCGGGGGGGCCGCCTACAATGAGCAGTTCTTC.

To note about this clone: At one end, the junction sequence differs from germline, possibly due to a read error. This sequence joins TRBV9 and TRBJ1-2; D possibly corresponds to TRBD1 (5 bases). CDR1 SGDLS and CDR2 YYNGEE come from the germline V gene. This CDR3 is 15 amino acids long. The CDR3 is CASSVATPGVQPLQF. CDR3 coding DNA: TGTGCCAGCAGCGTAGCCACCCCGGGGGTGCAGCCCTTGCAGTTC.

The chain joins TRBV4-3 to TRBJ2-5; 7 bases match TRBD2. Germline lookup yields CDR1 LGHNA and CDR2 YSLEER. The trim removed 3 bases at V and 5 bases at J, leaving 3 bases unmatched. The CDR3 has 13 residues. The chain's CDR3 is CASSQRGSETQYF. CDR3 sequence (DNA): TGCGCCAGCAGCCAGCGGGGGTCGGAGACCCAGTACTTC.

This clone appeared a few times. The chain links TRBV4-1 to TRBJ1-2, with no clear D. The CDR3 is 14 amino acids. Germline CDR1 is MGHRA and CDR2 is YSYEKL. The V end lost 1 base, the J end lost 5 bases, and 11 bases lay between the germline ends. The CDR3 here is CASSQAPTAYGYTF. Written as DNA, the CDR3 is TGCGCCAGCAGCCAAGCACCTACTGCGTATGGCTACACCTTC.

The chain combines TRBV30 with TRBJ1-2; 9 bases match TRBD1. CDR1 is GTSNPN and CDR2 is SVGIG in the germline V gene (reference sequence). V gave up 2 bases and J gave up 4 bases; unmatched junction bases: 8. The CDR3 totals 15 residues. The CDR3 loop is CAWSPPGQGFYGYTF. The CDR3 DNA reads TGTGCCTGGAGTCCACCGGGACAGGGATTCTATGGCTACACCTTC. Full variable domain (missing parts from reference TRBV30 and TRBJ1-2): SQTIHQWPATLVQPVGSPLSLECTVEGTSNPNLYWYRQAAGRGLQLLFYSVGIGQISSEVPQNLSASRPQDRQFILSSKKLLLSDSGFYLCAWSPPGQGFYGYTFGSGTRLTVV.

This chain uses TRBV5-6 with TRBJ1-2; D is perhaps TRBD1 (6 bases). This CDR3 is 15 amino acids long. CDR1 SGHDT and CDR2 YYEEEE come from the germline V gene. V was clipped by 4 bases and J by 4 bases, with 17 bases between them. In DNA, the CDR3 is TGTGCCAGCAGCACGGGGGGGCCCGCCGGCTATGGCTACACCTTC. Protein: CASSTGGPAGYGYTF.

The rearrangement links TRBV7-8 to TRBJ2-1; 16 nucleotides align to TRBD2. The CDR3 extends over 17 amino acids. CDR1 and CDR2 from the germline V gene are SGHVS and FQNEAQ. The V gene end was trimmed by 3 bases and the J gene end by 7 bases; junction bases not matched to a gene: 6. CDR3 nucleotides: TGTGCCAGCAGCTTGGGACTAGCGGGGGGGTTTGTAAATGAGCAGTTCTTC. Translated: CASSLGLAGGFVNEQFF.

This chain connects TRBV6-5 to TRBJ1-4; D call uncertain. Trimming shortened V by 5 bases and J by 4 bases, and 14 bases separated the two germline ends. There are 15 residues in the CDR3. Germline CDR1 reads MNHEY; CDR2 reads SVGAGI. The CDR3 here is CASSRGSGINEKLFF. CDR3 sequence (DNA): TGTGCCAGCAGTCGAGGGTCTGGCATTAATGAAAAACTGTTTTTT.

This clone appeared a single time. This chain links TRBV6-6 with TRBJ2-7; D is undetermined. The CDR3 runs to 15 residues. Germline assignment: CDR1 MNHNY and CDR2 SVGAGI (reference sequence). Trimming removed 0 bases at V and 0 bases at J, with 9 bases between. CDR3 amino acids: CASSYSSRYSYEQYF. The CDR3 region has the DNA TGTGCCAGCAGTTACTCGAGCCGGTACTCCTACGAGCAGTACTTC.

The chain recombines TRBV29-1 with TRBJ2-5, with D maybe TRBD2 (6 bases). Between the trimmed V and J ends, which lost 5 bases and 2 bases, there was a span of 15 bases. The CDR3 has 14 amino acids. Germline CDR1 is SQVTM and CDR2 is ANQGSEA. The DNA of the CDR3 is TGCAGCGTTTTGCGGGACTCCGCACAAGAGACCCAGTACTTC. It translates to CSVLRDSAQETQYF.

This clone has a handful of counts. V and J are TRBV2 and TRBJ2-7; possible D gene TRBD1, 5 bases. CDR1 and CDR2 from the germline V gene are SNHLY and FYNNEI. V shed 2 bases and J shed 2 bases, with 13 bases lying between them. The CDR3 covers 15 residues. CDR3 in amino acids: CASSETAGPAYEQYF. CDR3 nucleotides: TGTGCCAGCAGTGAAACTGCAGGGCCGGCCTACGAGCAGTACTTC.

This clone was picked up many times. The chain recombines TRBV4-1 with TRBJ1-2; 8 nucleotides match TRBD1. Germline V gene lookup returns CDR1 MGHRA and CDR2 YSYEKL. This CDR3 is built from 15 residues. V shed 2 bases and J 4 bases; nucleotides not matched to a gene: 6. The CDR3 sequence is CASSQIQGASYGYTF. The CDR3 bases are TGCGCCAGCAGCCAAATCCAGGGGGCGAGCTATGGCTACACCTTC.

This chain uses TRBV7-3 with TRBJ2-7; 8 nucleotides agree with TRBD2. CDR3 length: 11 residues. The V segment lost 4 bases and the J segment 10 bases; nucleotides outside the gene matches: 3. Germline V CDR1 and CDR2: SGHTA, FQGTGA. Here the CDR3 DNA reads TGTGCCAGCAGCTCCGGGGGGGGACAGTACTTC. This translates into CASSSGGGQYF.

The chain's CDR3 is CASSQIFLQGRAFF. CDR3 nucleotides: TGTGCCAGCAGCCAAATCTTCCTACAGGGAAGAGCTTTCTTT. V gene TRBV14 combines with J gene TRBJ1-1, with D possibly TRBD1 on 6 matching bases. The V gene's germline CDR1 is SGHDN and CDR2 FVKESK. V lost 2 bases to trimming and J lost 10 bases, with 17 bases between them. This CDR3 has 14 amino acids.

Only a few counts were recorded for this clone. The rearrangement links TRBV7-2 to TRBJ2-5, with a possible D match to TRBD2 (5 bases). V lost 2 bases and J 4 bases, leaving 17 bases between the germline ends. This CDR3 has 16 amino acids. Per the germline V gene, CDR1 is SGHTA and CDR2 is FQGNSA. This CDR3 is CASSLLTRPRRETQYF. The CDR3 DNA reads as TGTGCCAGCAGCTTATTAACTAGGCCCCGCCGAGAGACCCAGTACTTC.

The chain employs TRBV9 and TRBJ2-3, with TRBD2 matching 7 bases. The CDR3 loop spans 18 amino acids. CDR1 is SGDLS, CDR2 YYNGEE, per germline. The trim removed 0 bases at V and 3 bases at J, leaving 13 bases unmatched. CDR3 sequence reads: CASSVEGNSGVYTDTQYF. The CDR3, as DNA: TGTGCCAGCAGCGTAGAGGGAAACAGCGGGGTATATACAGATACGCAGTATTTT.

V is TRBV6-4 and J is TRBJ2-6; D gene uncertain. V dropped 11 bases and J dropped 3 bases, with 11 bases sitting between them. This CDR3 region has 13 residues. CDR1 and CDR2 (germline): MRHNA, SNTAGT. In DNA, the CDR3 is TGTGCCCCGCCCAGGAATGGGGCCAACGTCCTGACTTTC. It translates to CAPPRNGANVLTF.

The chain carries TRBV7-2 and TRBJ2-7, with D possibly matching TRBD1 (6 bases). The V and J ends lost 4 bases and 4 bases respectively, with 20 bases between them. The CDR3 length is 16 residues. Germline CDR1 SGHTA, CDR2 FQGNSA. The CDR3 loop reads CASSSLIPGEWYEQYF. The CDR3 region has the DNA TGTGCCAGCAGCTCCTTAATCCCAGGGGAGTGGTACGAGCAGTACTTC.